The 29 T cell receptor beta chains listed next were all sequenced from one sample in a study of blood T cells in healthy people across ages. A sample-barcoded 5' primer and a J-beta primer mix were used in a second PCR of roughly 6 to 11 cycles. Each CDR3 protein is one row after TCRdb ran MiXCR on the 5' RACE reads. Among about 640,000 distinct CDR3 sequences listed, about 30% were seen once. Sequenced material: blood. All receptors come from a woman aged 80 or over in good health.

This clonotype has just a few counts. V usage is TRBV6-1 and J usage is TRBJ1-4, with D possibly matching TRBD1 (5 bases). V was cut by 8 bases and J by 5 bases, with 12 bases left in between. Germline V gene lookup returns CDR1 MNHNS and CDR2 SASEGT. CDR3 length equals 13 residues. CDR3 bases: TGTGCCAGCTGCCATCGGGGGAATGAAAAACTGTTTTTT. Encoded protein: CASCHRGNEKLFF.

This clonotype appeared many times. The chain employs TRBV27 and TRBJ1-1; the match to TRBD1 covers 8 bases. This CDR3 has 14 residues. The J segment lost 3 bases and the V segment lost 3 bases, leaving 3 bases of the junction unmatched. Germline assignment: CDR1 MNHEY and CDR2 SMNVEV (reference sequence). The CDR3 protein is CASSFRGQDTEAFF. The CDR3 DNA sequence: TGTGCCAGCAGTTTCAGGGGGCAGGACACTGAAGCTTTCTTT.

This clonotype has just one count. The V gene is TRBV7-2, the J gene TRBJ1-2; D not certain. In germline, CDR1 is SGHTA, CDR2 FQGNSA. V was trimmed by 5 bases and J by 4 bases, leaving 11 bases between them. This CDR3 spans 13 amino acids. CDR3 loop: CASSAYTSYGYTF. For the CDR3, the DNA is TGTGCCAGCAGCGCTTATACTAGCTATGGCTACACCTTC. Combining the CDR3 with reference TRBV7-2 and TRBJ1-2 gives the whole variable domain GAGVSQSPSNKVTEKGKDVELRCDPISGHTALYWYRQSLGQGLEFLIYFQGNSAPDKSGLPSDRFSAERTGGSVSTLTIQRTQQEDSAVYLCASSAYTSYGYTFGSGTRLTVV.

Turning to this clonotype: In this CDR3 the conserved last residue, phenylalanine or tryptophan, is missing, so a read error is likely. J is TRBJ2-1 and V is TRBV6-5, with 9 bases aligning to TRBD1. The junction had 17 bases not matched to a gene; V was cut back by 10 bases and J by 10 bases. Germline-derived CDR1 and CDR2 are MNHEY and SVGAGI. The CDR3 extends over 15 amino acids. Written as DNA, the CDR3 is TGTGCCACCGGTTACCTGATGGGACAGGGCCACGAGCAGTTCTGC. This codes for CATGYLMGQGHEQFC.

The chain combines TRBV20-1 with TRBJ1-1; 12 nucleotides align to TRBD1. The CDR3 is 16 residues long. The germline V gene encodes CDR1 DFQATT and CDR2 SNEGSKA (reference sequence). Losses at the gene ends were 6 bases for V and 4 bases for J; bases not matched to a gene: 12. This chain's CDR3 is CSASRPGQGAGTEAFF. In DNA form, the CDR3 reads TGCAGTGCCAGTCGCCCGGGACAGGGGGCAGGCACTGAAGCTTTCTTT.

This clonotype was seen ten or more times. This chain uses TRBV4-1 with TRBJ1-1; perhaps TRBD1 as D (5 bases). Looked up from germline, CDR1 is MGHRA and CDR2 is YSYEKL. The CDR3 contains 13 residues. V was clipped by 0 bases and J by 10 bases, with 12 bases between them. For the CDR3, the DNA is TGCGCCAGCAGCCAAGACCCCGGGACGTCAGCTTTCTTT. Translation: CASSQDPGTSAFF.

At least ten counts were recorded for this clonotype. The V gene is TRBV4-3, the J gene TRBJ2-7; D is undetermined. With 0 bases removed from V and 0 bases from J, the gap between germline ends came to 12 bases. The V gene's germline CDR1 is LGHNA and CDR2 YSLEER. The CDR3 runs to 16 residues. Here the CDR3 reads CASSQDLATGSYEQYF. The CDR3 DNA is TGCGCCAGCAGCCAAGACCTGGCCACCGGCTCCTACGAGCAGTACTTC.

This clonotype occurred once. The chain has TRBV20-1 and TRBJ2-1; D might be TRBD1 (5 bases). The DNA matches TRBJ2-7 better at its end, which makes the J call doubtful. The CDR3 loop spans 13 amino acids. CDR1 is DFQATT and CDR2 is SNEGSKA in the germline V gene (reference sequence). In nucleotides, the CDR3 is TGCAGTGCTACTAGGGGCTCCTACAATGAGCAGTACTTC. Translating gives CSATRGSYNEQYF.

The chain employs TRBV20-1 and TRBJ1-2; the D is unclear. This CDR3 comprises 14 residues. V was shortened by 4 bases and J by 4 bases, with 16 bases between the two germline ends. Germline lookup yields CDR1 DFQATT and CDR2 SNEGSKA (reference sequence). CDR3 DNA sequence: TGCAGTGCTACTACTCAGGACCAATCCTATGGCTACACCTTC. Translating gives CSATTQDQSYGYTF.

The J gene is TRBJ2-5, the V gene TRBV20-1; D is undetermined. Trimming stripped 0 bases from V and 0 bases from J, with 11 bases between. CDR3 size: 15 residues. CDR1 DFQATT and CDR2 SNEGSKA come from the germline V gene (reference sequence). The CDR3 sequence is CSARDKRSNQETQYF. The CDR3 DNA follows: TGCAGTGCTAGAGATAAACGGAGCAACCAAGAGACCCAGTACTTC.

The table lists this clonotype with many counts. This chain connects TRBV25-1 to TRBJ2-5; 12 bases agree with TRBD1. With V trimmed by 4 bases and J by 8 bases, 14 bases remained unmatched. CDR1 and CDR2 (germline): MGHDK, SYGVNS. The length of the CDR3 is 17 residues. The CDR3 loop reads CASSGRDRGLGRPTQYF. In DNA form, the CDR3 reads TGTGCCAGCAGTGGCCGGGACAGGGGGCTCGGGAGGCCCACCCAGTACTTC.

This clonotype appeared a few times. CDR3 DNA: TGTGCCAGCAGTTTAGGGTCAGGACTTCCTGGTGGCTACACCTTC. Protein product: CASSLGSGLPGGYTF. The chain recombines TRBV28 with TRBJ1-2; D uncertain. The germline gives CDR1 MDHEN, CDR2 SYDVKM. Trimming left V 2 bases short and J 7 bases short, with 17 bases between. CDR3 length: 15 amino acids.

This clonotype was observed many times. The genes are TRBV7-2 and TRBJ2-5; D unresolved. CDR3 length: 13 amino acids. V was shortened by 2 bases and J by 4 bases, with 8 bases between the two germline ends. Per germline, CDR1 SGHTA and CDR2 FQGNSA. Here the CDR3 DNA reads TGTGCCAGCAGCTTACGGTGGGGAGAGACCCAGTACTTC. Protein product: CASSLRWGETQYF.

This clonotype was detected many times. This sequence joins TRBV6-6 and TRBJ2-7; either TRBD1 or TRBD2 may fit D (5 bases each). Germline V gene lookup returns CDR1 MNHNY and CDR2 SVGAGI (reference sequence). The CDR3 consists of 17 residues. Trimming took 4 bases from V and 6 from J, leaving 25 bases between them. CDR3 sequence: CASSSVDYGGPTGEQYF. DNA for the CDR3: TGTGCCAGCAGTTCGGTTGATTATGGGGGTCCGACGGGCGAGCAGTACTTC.

This clonotype turned up a few times. A clone one base away is much larger, so this may be a read error. The CDR3 region is CASSGGYSYNERFF. CDR3 in DNA: TGCGCCAGCAGCGGGGGATACTCCTACAATGAGCGGTTCTTC. The genes are TRBV4-3 and TRBJ2-1; D is perhaps TRBD1 or TRBD2 (5 bases each). The CDR3 is 14 residues long. From germline, CDR1 is LGHNA and CDR2 YSLEER.

The chain uses TRBV20-1 and TRBJ1-1; TRBD1 might be the D (6 bases). Germline CDR1 and CDR2: DFQATT and SNEGSKA (reference sequence). The CDR3 is 14 amino acids. The V end was cut by 2 bases, the J end by 2 bases, with 12 bases between. The CDR3 sequence: CSARIGTPNTEAFF. DNA for the CDR3: TGCAGTGCTAGAATAGGGACACCCAACACTGAAGCTTTCTTT.

The chain couples TRBV7-2 to TRBJ2-6; D call uncertain. The CDR3 is 15 residues long. Germline V gene data show CDR1 as SGHTA and CDR2 as FQGNSA. V gave up 1 base and J gave up 4 bases, with 8 bases separating them. The CDR3 loop reads CASSLDMIGANVLTF. The CDR3 bases are TGTGCCAGCAGCTTAGACATGATAGGGGCCAACGTCCTGACTTTC.

The rearrangement joins TRBV27 to TRBJ1-2, with a weak D call TRBD1 (6 bases). Germline CDR1 and CDR2: MNHEY and SMNVEV (reference sequence). The CDR3 is 16 residues long. With 5 bases removed from V and 1 base from J, the gap between germline ends came to 17 bases. The CDR3 nucleotides are TGTGCCAGCAGTCCCCTCCGAGGGGGAGATAACTATGGCTACACCTTC. Translated, it gives CASSPLRGGDNYGYTF.

This clonotype was observed at least ten times. V and J are TRBV20-1 and TRBJ2-3; D possibly corresponds to TRBD2 (6 bases). Trimming removed 3 bases from V and 1 base from J, with 8 bases in between. CDR1 is DFQATT, CDR2 SNEGSKA, per germline (reference sequence). This CDR3 is built from 13 residues. Written as DNA, the CDR3 is TGCAGTGCTAGGGGCGGGGGCACAGATACGCAGTATTTT. Its protein product is CSARGGGTDTQYF.

The rearrangement links TRBV20-1 to TRBJ1-2; a possible D gene is TRBD1 (5 bases). Germline V gene lookup returns CDR1 DFQATT and CDR2 SNEGSKA (reference sequence). The CDR3 is made up of 14 amino acids. Trimming pared 1 base from V and 3 bases from J, leaving 12 bases between. The CDR3 DNA follows: TGCAGTGCTAGAGTTTCCCAGGGAGACTATGGCTACACCTTC. Translation: CSARVSQGDYGYTF.

This clonotype was found a few times. A much larger clone lies one base from this, so it may be a read error. The CDR3 DNA follows: TGTGCCAGCAGTACCGGGACAGGGGTTTATGGCTACACCTTC. It translates to CASSTGTGVYGYTF. This chain connects TRBV28 to TRBJ1-2, with TRBD1 matching 10 bases. V shed 5 bases, J shed 5 bases, and the junction held 5 bases outside the gene matches. CDR3 length equals 14 residues. The germline CDR1 and CDR2 sequences are MDHEN and SYDVKM.

This clonotype was seen many times. V and J are TRBV5-6 and TRBJ2-1; the D gene is possibly TRBD1 (6 bases). Per germline, CDR1 SGHDT and CDR2 YYEEEE. V lost 4 bases and J 3 bases, leaving 17 bases between the germline ends. This CDR3 contains 16 residues. This CDR3 is CASSPSTGSHYNEQFF. In nucleotides, the CDR3 is TGTGCCAGCAGCCCCTCTACAGGGTCACACTACAATGAGCAGTTCTTC.

This clonotype turned up a few times. The chain is built from TRBV7-3 and TRBJ2-6; D is uncertain. V lost 4 bases and J 0 bases, leaving 4 bases between the germline ends. Per germline, CDR1 SGHTA and CDR2 FQGTGA. The CDR3 has 14 amino acids. The CDR3 sequence is CASSCSSGANVLTF. The CDR3 DNA reads as TGTGCCAGCAGCTGCTCCTCTGGGGCCAACGTCCTGACTTTC.

Notes on this clonotype: A much larger clone lies one base from this, so it may be a read error. CDR3 DNA: TGCAGTGCTAGAGCCGAACGGGGGGACAGGGAGAACAATCAGCCCCAGCATTTT. This sequence encodes CSARAERGDRENNQPQHF. V is TRBV20-1 and J is TRBJ1-5; TRBD1 matches at 9 bases. This CDR3 spans 18 amino acids. J was trimmed by 3 bases and V by 1 base; bases with no gene match: 13. Germline V lookup: CDR1 DFQATT, CDR2 SNEGSKA (reference sequence).

This clonotype has more than one count but fewer than ten. The V and J genes are TRBV5-1 and TRBJ1-1; TRBD1 matches 7 bases. The CDR3 has 15 amino acids. The J segment lost 4 bases and the V segment lost 3 bases, leaving 9 bases of the junction unmatched. Germline values: CDR1 SGHRS, CDR2 YFSETQ. This CDR3 is CASSSQTGDLTEAFF. DNA for the CDR3: TGCGCCAGCAGCTCCCAAACAGGGGATCTCACTGAAGCTTTCTTT.

This clonotype occurred once. J is TRBJ1-3 and V is TRBV11-2; D gene uncertain. This CDR3 has 15 residues. Deletions cut 1 base from V and 1 base from J, with 8 bases between. Germline CDR1 is SGHAT and CDR2 is FQNNGV. CDR3 in amino acids: CASSLGTGSGNTIYF. In DNA form, the CDR3 reads TGTGCCAGCAGCTTAGGGACGGGATCTGGAAACACCATATATTTT.

This clonotype was detected many times. This chain connects TRBV10-2 to TRBJ1-5, with D possibly TRBD1 on 6 matching bases. Germline V lookup: CDR1 WSHSY, CDR2 SAAADI. V lost 6 bases and J lost 7, with 22 bases in between. The CDR3 extends over 16 amino acids. CDR3 sequence: CASRGLGGKGEQPQHF. CDR3 DNA sequence: TGCGCCAGCAGGGGGCTGGGGGGAAAGGGGGAGCAGCCCCAGCATTTT.

The chain carries TRBV28 and TRBJ1-2; 7 nucleotides agree with TRBD1. CDR3 size: 17 residues. The V and J ends lost 6 bases and 0 bases, in that order; junction bases with no gene match: 13. CDR1 MDHEN and CDR2 SYDVKM come from the germline V gene. The CDR3 loop reads CASRSAGTEPPNYGYTF. The CDR3 nucleotides read TGTGCCAGCAGATCCGCCGGGACAGAGCCCCCTAACTATGGCTACACCTTC.

This clonotype occurred many times. This chain joins TRBV11-2 and TRBJ1-4, with D perhaps TRBD1 (5 bases). CDR1 is SGHAT and CDR2 is FQNNGV in the germline V gene. The CDR3 runs to 17 residues. V lost 1 base to trimming and J lost 0 bases, with 12 bases between them. The CDR3 loop is CASSLGQGIATNEKLFF. For the CDR3, the DNA is TGTGCCAGCAGCTTAGGCCAGGGAATTGCAACTAATGAAAAACTGTTTTTT.